The 10 T cell receptor beta chains in this list originate from one sample, sequenced in a study of CD8 T cells in ankylosing spondylitis. TCRdb independently ran MiXCR on the 5' RACE reads; one entry per CDR3 protein. The data contain about 150,000 distinct CDR3 sequences, under 45% of them seen just once; the ten biggest clones take up about 16%. The sequenced material came from synovial fluid, either unsorted or a sorted T cell fraction (not recorded which). The receptors shown here come from a male donor with ankylosing spondylitis.

The J gene is TRBJ1-6, the V gene TRBV11-1, with TRBD1 as a possible D gene (5 bases). This CDR3 contains 19 residues. V was cut by 1 base and J by 8 bases, with 24 bases left in between. Germline CDR1 reads SGHAT; CDR2 reads FQDESV (reference sequence). The CDR3 DNA is TGTGCCAGCAGCTTAGACTGGATAGTGCGACAGCCTATGGATTCACCCCTCCACTTT. Its translation is CASSLDWIVRQPMDSPLHF.

This rearrangement joins TRBV7-9 to TRBJ2-6; D ambiguous. Germline loops: CDR1 SEHNR, CDR2 FQNEAQ (reference sequence). The CDR3 has 15 amino acids. The V and J ends lost 4 bases and 0 bases respectively, with 7 bases between them. CDR3 region: CASSSLNSGANVLTF. DNA for the CDR3: TGTGCCAGCAGCTCCTTAAACTCTGGGGCCAACGTCCTGACTTTC.

This clonotype showed up just a few times. The chain carries TRBV5-1 and TRBJ2-2; 10 nucleotides match TRBD2. J was trimmed by 1 base and V by 4 bases; bases with no gene match: 19. The germline CDR1 and CDR2 sequences are SGHRS and YFSETQ. The CDR3 is made up of 21 amino acids. The CDR3 loop reads CASSPPRGASGSSRNTGELFF. The CDR3 DNA reads as TGCGCCAGCAGCCCCCCCCGTGGGGCTAGCGGGAGCTCCAGGAACACCGGGGAGCTGTTTTTT.

The chain joins TRBV30 to TRBJ1-2, with D possibly TRBD1 on 5 matching bases. The CDR3 loop spans 14 amino acids. V lost 0 bases, J lost 3 bases, and 11 bases lay in between. Germline-derived CDR1 and CDR2 are GTSNPN and SVGIG (reference sequence). The CDR3: CAWSVWRGDYGYTF. For the CDR3, the DNA is TGTGCCTGGAGTGTATGGAGGGGAGACTATGGCTACACCTTC.

The chain links TRBV18 to TRBJ2-2; unclear D gene. CDR3 length equals 15 residues. With 6 bases removed from V and 5 bases from J, the gap between germline ends came to 16 bases. Germline V lookup: CDR1 KGHSH, CDR2 LQKENI. CDR3 nucleotides: TGTGCCAGCTCCCACCCTCGCAGAACAACCGGGGAGCTGTTTTTT. This codes for CASSHPRRTTGELFF.

J is TRBJ2-1 and V is TRBV10-3, with D possibly TRBD2 on 5 matching bases. Germline CDR1 and CDR2: ENHRY and SYGVKD. Trimming took off 8 bases at V and 0 bases at J, with 26 bases between the two ends. This CDR3 spans 19 amino acids. In nucleotides, the CDR3 is TGTGCCATCTGTTTCGGGGAAGGTTGGTTGAAAAGCTCCTACAATGAGCAGTTCTTC. It yields the protein CAICFGEGWLKSSYNEQFF.

This clonotype has just one count. One end of the junction varies from germline; a read error may be responsible. The CDR3 loop is CASSLTGQGGGNEQSF. CDR3 nucleotide sequence: TGTGCCAGCAGCTTAACTGGACAGGGAGGAGGGAATGAGCAGTCCTTC. The chain uses TRBV13 and TRBJ2-1, with 8 bases that match TRBD1. Looked up from germline, CDR1 is PRHDT and CDR2 is FYEKMQ (reference sequence). This CDR3 has 16 amino acids.

The table lists this clonotype with a few counts. This chain joins TRBV5-1 and TRBJ1-1; TRBD1 is a possible D gene (5 bases). From germline, CDR1 is SGHRS and CDR2 YFSETQ. V shed 0 bases and J shed 1 base, with 16 bases lying between them. This CDR3 is 17 amino acids long. In DNA form, the CDR3 reads TGCGCCAGCAGCTTGGGGATACAGGCTGGGAGGAACACTGAAGCTTTCTTT. This codes for CASSLGIQAGRNTEAFF.

This clonotype was recorded a few times. Germline and junction disagree at one end, which may indicate a read error. The rearrangement uses TRBV2 and TRBJ1-6; D is undetermined. The germline V gene encodes CDR1 SNHLY and CDR2 FYNNEI. The CDR3 is 11 amino acids. The CDR3 bases are TGTGCCTGCAGAGGGCAAATTCCCCTCCACTTT. Translated: CACRGQIPLHF.

This rearrangement joins TRBV15 to TRBJ1-1; D call uncertain. This CDR3 contains 12 residues. V was shortened by 4 bases and J by 3 bases, with 6 bases between the two germline ends. Germline V gene sequence: CDR1 LNHNV, CDR2 YYDKDF (reference sequence). The CDR3 bases are TGTGCCACCAGCAATGTGGACACTGAAGCTTTCTTT. Its translation is CATSNVDTEAFF.